These 32 T cell receptor beta chains came from one sample sequenced in a study of OX40 agonist ivuxolimab in advanced cancers. Sequenced by immunoSEQ multiplex PCR; TCRdb stores in-frame clones only, minus some. The sample has 60,000 to 90,000 clones; less than 85% are singletons. Specimen: CD4+ or CD8+ T cells sorted from blood, collected in a trial of the OX40 agonist ivuxolimab. The receptors stem from an adult with an advanced solid tumor such as melanoma, head and neck, liver or kidney cancer.

This clone was detected only once. This rearrangement joins TRBV6-5 to TRBJ2-3, with 13 nucleotides matching TRBD2. The junction had 1 base not matched to a gene; V was cut back by 5 bases and J by 5 bases. This CDR3 has 14 residues. Germline assignment: CDR1 MNHEY and CDR2 SVGAGI. The CDR3 bases are TGTGCCAGCAGTCGGACTAGCGGGGGAGATACGCAGTATTTT. Protein sequence: CASSRTSGGDTQYF.

The chain joins TRBV28 to TRBJ2-7, with TRBD1 matching over 9 bases. J lost 3 bases, V lost 5 bases, and 8 bases had no gene match. This CDR3 has 15 residues. Germline V CDR1 and CDR2: MDHEN, SYDVKM. The CDR3 loop reads CASSPPGQGYYEQYF. The CDR3 bases are TGTGCCAGCAGTCCCCCCGGACAGGGGTACTACGAGCAGTACTTC.

V and J are TRBV28 and TRBJ1-5; possible D gene TRBD1, 6 bases. Germline assignment: CDR1 MDHEN and CDR2 SYDVKM. Trimming took off 7 bases at V and 6 bases at J, with 13 bases between the two ends. CDR3 length: 13 amino acids. CDR3 residues: CASNTGRVQPQHF. CDR3 bases: TGTGCCAGCAACACAGGGCGGGTTCAGCCCCAGCATTTT.

The rearrangement links TRBV6-1 to TRBJ1-4; 9 bases map to TRBD1. Trimming took 6 bases from V and 8 from J; bases not matched to a gene: 7. CDR1 is MNHNS, CDR2 SASEGT, per germline. This CDR3 is 14 amino acids long. The CDR3 reads CASRDRGRDEKLFF. For the CDR3, the DNA is TGTGCCAGCAGAGACAGGGGGAGGGACGAAAAACTGTTTTTT.

CDR3 residues: CASSLTGAPNEKLFF. The CDR3 coding sequence is TGTGCCAGCAGCTTAACCGGGGCACCGAATGAAAAACTGTTTTTT. The chain uses TRBV7-2 and TRBJ1-4; D may be TRBD1 (5 bases). Germline CDR1 is SGHTA and CDR2 is FQGNSA. The CDR3 contains 15 residues. V lost 2 bases to trimming and J lost 5 bases, with 12 bases between them.

The chain links TRBV21-1 to TRBJ1-2; TRBD1, the table's D call, lacks a check against the DNA. TRBV21-1 is flagged as a pseudogene. The CDR3 length is 17 residues. The CDR3: CASSKRPRGYLGYGYTF. The CDR3, as DNA: TGTGCCAGCAGCAAAAGACCCAGGGGGTACCTAGGATATGGCTACACCTTC.

In this sample, this clone turned up a few times. The J gene is TRBJ1-2, the V gene TRBV19; 7 nucleotides match TRBD1. J lost 2 bases, V lost 5 bases, and 2 bases had no gene match. Germline values: CDR1 LNHDA, CDR2 SQIVND (reference sequence). The CDR3 has 13 residues. The CDR3 region is CASSPGQNYGYTF. DNA of the CDR3: TGTGCCAGTAGTCCGGGACAGAACTATGGCTACACCTTC.

The chain recombines TRBV4-1 with TRBJ2-1; 8 bases map to TRBD2. CDR3 length equals 17 residues. CDR1 and CDR2 (germline): MGHRA, YSYEKL. With V trimmed by 0 bases and J by 3 bases, 7 bases remained unmatched. CDR3: CASSQDWAGGFYNEQFF. CDR3 in DNA: TGCGCCAGCAGCCAAGATTGGGCGGGGGGATTCTACAATGAGCAGTTCTTC.

A few counts support this clone. This sequence joins TRBV5-1 and TRBJ1-1; the D is unclear. Germline V lookup: CDR1 SGHRS, CDR2 YFSETQ. CDR3 length: 13 residues. V lost 5 bases to trimming and J lost 0 bases, with 8 bases between them. DNA for the CDR3: TGCGCCAGCAGGATCTCCATGAACACTGAAGCTTTCTTT. The encoded protein is CASRISMNTEAFF.

The genes are TRBV25-1 and TRBJ1-2, with D possibly TRBD1 on 6 matching bases. CDR1 and CDR2 from the germline V gene are MGHDK and SYGVNS. Trimming removed 5 bases at V and 6 bases at J, with 7 bases between. This CDR3 is built from 11 residues. CDR3 sequence (DNA): TGTGCCAGCAGTCAGGGGAATGGCTACACCTTC. It encodes CASSQGNGYTF.

This chain uses TRBV20-1 with TRBJ1-2; perhaps TRBD1 as D (5 bases). The CDR3 is 11 amino acids. Germline loops: CDR1 DFQATT, CDR2 SNEGSKA (reference sequence). Trimming took 6 bases from V and 8 from J, leaving 13 bases between them. In DNA form, the CDR3 reads TGCAGTGCCGCTAGGGGAGGAGGCTACACCTTC. Translated, it gives CSAARGGGYTF.

The rearrangement links TRBV5-4 to TRBJ2-2; 9 bases match TRBD2. With 4 bases clipped from V and 7 bases from J, the junction kept 8 bases outside the gene matches. The V gene's germline CDR1 is SGHNT and CDR2 YYREEE (reference sequence). This CDR3 contains 15 residues. The CDR3 loop is CASSRALAGNGELFF. CDR3 DNA: TGTGCCAGCAGCCGCGCACTAGCGGGTAACGGGGAGCTGTTTTTT.

V and J are TRBV6-6 and TRBJ2-7; TRBD2 aligns across 9 bases. V lost 0 bases and J lost 3; bases outside the gene matches: 3. Germline lookup yields CDR1 MNHNY and CDR2 SVGAGI (reference sequence). This CDR3 region has 15 residues. The CDR3 nucleotides are TGTGCCAGCAGTTACTCAGCGACTAGCGGCTACGAGCAGTACTTC. Translating gives CASSYSATSGYEQYF.

The chain has TRBV6-5 and TRBJ1-1, with unresolved D. This CDR3 comprises 12 residues. V lost 4 bases and J lost 9, with 12 bases in between. Germline lookup yields CDR1 MNHEY and CDR2 SVGAGI. CDR3 region: CASSSDLGKAFF. CDR3 DNA sequence: TGTGCCAGCAGTTCCGATTTGGGGAAAGCTTTCTTT.

The chain combines TRBV7-3 with TRBJ2-2; D is ambiguous. Germline values: CDR1 SGHTA, CDR2 FQGTGA. This CDR3 contains 14 residues. V shed 3 bases and J shed 8 bases, with 13 bases lying between them. In DNA, the CDR3 is TGTGCCAGCAGCTTGACATGGCAAACAGGGGAGCTGTTTTTT. The encoded protein is CASSLTWQTGELFF.

V gene TRBV6-1 combines with J gene TRBJ2-1, with TRBD2 matching 9 bases. V lost 5 bases to trimming and J lost 6 bases; unmatched junction nucleotides: 5. Germline V gene sequence: CDR1 MNHNS, CDR2 SASEGT. The CDR3 extends over 14 amino acids. In nucleotides, the CDR3 is TGTGCCAGCAGTCCCGGGACTAGCATCAATGAGCAGTTCTTC. The encoded protein is CASSPGTSINEQFF.

V gene TRBV5-5 combines with J gene TRBJ1-1; D gene uncertain. The CDR3 is 14 amino acids. Trimming took off 2 bases at V and 1 base at J, with 9 bases between the two ends. Germline V gene lookup returns CDR1 SGHKS and CDR2 YYEKEE (reference sequence). Here the CDR3 DNA reads TGTGCCAGCAGCTTCCAGAAGACGAACACTGAAGCTTTCTTT. This sequence encodes CASSFQKTNTEAFF.

This chain uses TRBV28 with TRBJ2-7; tentatively, D is TRBD1 (6 bases). Germline V CDR1 and CDR2: MDHEN, SYDVKM. V shed 7 bases and J shed 3 bases, with 19 bases lying between them. The CDR3 has 15 residues. The CDR3 region is CASTAGTTKGYEQYF. DNA of the CDR3: TGTGCCAGCACGGCCGGGACAACCAAGGGCTACGAGCAGTACTTC.

CDR3 in amino acids: CASSLTYGTGLTGELFF. The CDR3 nucleotides read TGTGCCAGCAGCTTGACCTACGGGACAGGACTCACCGGGGAGCTGTTTTTT. The chain combines TRBV5-8 with TRBJ2-2, with 8 bases that match TRBD1. The CDR3 runs 17 residues. Germline V lookup: CDR1 SGHTS, CDR2 YDEGEE. V shed 1 base, J shed 4 bases, and the junction held 9 bases outside the gene matches.

In this sample, this clone turned up once. The chain recombines TRBV28 with TRBJ2-7; weak D call: TRBD1 (6 bases). The CDR3 loop spans 12 amino acids. CDR1 and CDR2 from the germline V gene are MDHEN and SYDVKM. The ends were cut back, 6 bases at V and 7 bases at J, with 13 bases in the middle. As DNA, the CDR3 is TGTGCCAGCAGGTCGACAGGCCGGGAGCAGTACTTC. Protein product: CASRSTGREQYF.

The chain has TRBV30 and TRBJ2-7, with 9 bases identical to TRBD1. The V segment lost 3 bases and the J segment 0 bases; nucleotides outside the gene matches: 12. In germline, CDR1 is GTSNPN, CDR2 SVGIG (reference sequence). The CDR3 has 17 amino acids. The CDR3 loop reads CAWSPKPPGQGSYEQYF. The CDR3 bases are TGTGCCTGGAGCCCCAAGCCCCCGGGACAGGGCTCCTACGAGCAGTACTTC. Combining the CDR3 with reference TRBV30 and TRBJ2-7 gives the whole variable domain SQTIHQWPATLVQPVGSPLSLECTVEGTSNPNLYWYRQAAGRGLQLLFYSVGIGQISSEVPQNLSASRPQDRQFILSSKKLLLSDSGFYLCAWSPKPPGQGSYEQYFGPGTRLTVT.

In its sample, this clone was seen a few times. The chain uses TRBV2 and TRBJ1-6, with D hard to call. Looked up from germline, CDR1 is SNHLY and CDR2 is FYNNEI. This CDR3 contains 15 residues. The V and J ends lost 6 bases and 5 bases respectively, with 14 bases between them. In DNA, the CDR3 is TGTGCCAGCAGACCCGAGGGAGGCAATAATTCACCCCTCCACTTT. Protein sequence: CASRPEGGNNSPLHF.

For this clone: At the DNA level, this CDR3 is encoded by other sequences in the same sample as well. The chain recombines TRBV28 with TRBJ2-7, with D unclear. V was shortened by 4 bases and J by 2 bases, with 3 bases between the two germline ends. The germline V gene has CDR1 MDHEN and CDR2 SYDVKM. The CDR3 is 11 amino acids. CDR3 residues: CASSSPYEQYF. In DNA form, the CDR3 reads TGTGCCAGCAGTTCACCCTACGAGCAGTACTTC.

The rearrangement links TRBV5-4 to TRBJ2-5, with D maybe TRBD2 (7 bases). Germline assignment: CDR1 SGHNT and CDR2 YYREEE (reference sequence). Deletions cut 2 bases from V and 5 bases from J, with 13 bases between. The CDR3 loop spans 14 amino acids. The CDR3 DNA is TGTGCCAGCAGCTTATCGCGGGGGCGGGAGACCCAGTACTTC. Translating it yields CASSLSRGRETQYF.

This chain joins TRBV6-5 and TRBJ2-5, with 7 bases matching TRBD1. V gave up 7 bases and J gave up 0 bases; unmatched junction bases: 8. CDR1 is MNHEY, CDR2 SVGAGI, per germline. This CDR3 has 15 amino acids. The CDR3 DNA reads TGTGCCAGCAAACCTGGACAGGCTAACCAAGAGACCCAGTACTTC. The encoded protein is CASKPGQANQETQYF.

The chain links TRBV4-3 to TRBJ1-4; 8 bases map to TRBD1. J lost 8 bases, V lost 0 bases, and 5 bases had no gene match. Germline CDR1 is LGHNA and CDR2 is YSLEER. The CDR3 sequence is 15 residues long. The CDR3 reads CASSQEGRGREKLFF. The CDR3 DNA sequence: TGCGCCAGCAGCCAAGAAGGCAGGGGGCGGGAAAAACTGTTTTTT.

The V gene is TRBV28, the J gene TRBJ2-7; D unclear. Germline V gene lookup returns CDR1 MDHEN and CDR2 SYDVKM. The CDR3 consists of 13 residues. Trimming took off 2 bases at V and 2 bases at J, with 7 bases between the two ends. This CDR3 reads CASSLIKPYEQYF. The DNA of the CDR3 is TGTGCCAGCAGTTTAATAAAGCCCTACGAGCAGTACTTC.

The chain recombines TRBV2 with TRBJ1-5; 9 bases align to TRBD1. Germline CDR1 and CDR2: SNHLY and FYNNEI. This CDR3 has 14 residues. Unmatched junction bases numbered 5, after V lost 7 bases and J lost 4 bases. CDR3 loop: CASNGQGWNQPQHF. The CDR3 DNA sequence: TGTGCCAGCAACGGACAGGGGTGGAATCAGCCCCAGCATTTT.

The chain combines TRBV2 with TRBJ2-7; TRBD1 matches 7 bases. Germline-derived CDR1 and CDR2 are SNHLY and FYNNEI. This CDR3 is built from 14 residues. With 6 bases clipped from V and 0 bases from J, the junction kept 5 bases outside the gene matches. CDR3 in amino acids: CASSLQGSSYEQYF. The CDR3 DNA reads TGTGCCAGCAGCCTACAGGGGAGCTCCTACGAGCAGTACTTC.

The genes are TRBV18 and TRBJ1-1, with D uncertain. The CDR3 has 13 residues. With 3 bases removed from V and 7 bases from J, the gap between germline ends came to 12 bases. The germline CDR1 and CDR2 sequences are KGHSH and LQKENI. The CDR3 region has the DNA TGTGCCAGCTCACCTCTTGGGAAAGATGAAGCTTTCTTT. This gives the protein CASSPLGKDEAFF.

This clone has a single count. The chain combines TRBV29-1 with TRBJ2-1; TRBD2 agrees at 9 bases. Germline assignment: CDR1 SQVTM and CDR2 ANQGSEA. Trimming removed 4 bases from V and 3 bases from J; junction bases left unmatched: 4. The CDR3 extends over 14 amino acids. Here the CDR3 reads CSVVQRGDYNEQFF. The CDR3 nucleotides are TGCAGCGTTGTCCAGCGGGGGGACTACAATGAGCAGTTCTTC.

The chain combines TRBV2 with TRBJ2-7; either TRBD1 or TRBD2 may supply D (6 bases each). With 6 bases removed from V and 3 bases from J, the gap between germline ends came to 12 bases. The CDR3 contains 13 residues. Per germline, CDR1 SNHLY and CDR2 FYNNEI. The CDR3 reads CASRGGGNYEQYF. The DNA for the CDR3 is TGTGCCAGCAGGGGGGGCGGTAACTACGAGCAGTACTTC.